This TCR beta chain comes out of a study of cytomegalovirus exposure and HLA in healthy donors. PCR employed 60 Vbeta and 13 Jbeta primers. Per the study methods: There were about 80 million unique TCR beta chains by a later count, and approximately 12 million of them were shared. Clones were sequenced by immunoSEQ multiplex PCR, and TCRdb holds only the in-frame ones, with some missing. For V, J and clone size, that table is used; D and trimming come from the DNA. Of some 130,000 clones in the sample, about 71% are singletons; the top ten hold roughly 2.7%. Comment on this clone: Antigen specificity is unknown.

Study observations and caveats: The authors confirmed in vitro that a few CMV-associated chains were specific for CMV antigens. One variant, a missense change in DCLRE1C, was linked in a later analysis to TCR beta V- and J-gene trimming.

This CDR3 is built from 12 residues. CDR1 and CDR2 (germline): SGHTA, FQGTGA. V was cut by 5 bases and J by 6 bases, with 7 bases left in between. The sequence was collected from a woman aged 55-70 years in good health and CMV-seropositive. The chain employs TRBV7-3 and TRBJ2-2; D call uncertain. Sequenced material: PBMCs. Written as DNA, the CDR3 is TGTGCCAGCAGCCCTTATTCCGGGGAGCTGTTTTTT. As protein: CASSPYSGELFF. The full variable domain, its missing parts supplied by reference TRBV7-3 and TRBJ2-2, is GAGVSQTPSNKVTEKGKYVELRCDPISGHTALYWYRQSLGQGPEFLIYFQGTGAADDSGLPNDRFFAVRPEGSVSTLKIQRTERGDSAVYLCASSPYSGELFFGEGSRLTVL.